This note documents a single T cell receptor beta chain sequence. Its cognate antigen is unknown. There are 18 residues in the CDR3. Germline values: CDR1 SEHNR, CDR2 FQNEAQ (reference sequence). Trimming cost V 5 bases and J 2 bases; bases outside gene matches: 7. Profiled with immunoSEQ multiplex PCR; TCRdb holds only in-frame clones, not every one. Altogether roughly 20,000 clones are present, 90% being singletons, with the ten largest covering 15% to 20%. The entry originates in a study of PD-L1 blockade in urothelial cancer. General study points: Better survival was predicted when blood TCR clonality before treatment fell below the median.

The chain joins TRBV7-9 to TRBJ2-2, with 14 bases that match TRBD2. The clonotype originates from a woman aged 55 to 70 with urothelial cancer. This material consisted of PBMCs, taken around atezolizumab (anti-PD-L1) treatment. The CDR3 DNA reads TGTGCCAGCAGCGAGACTAGCGGGAGGGTCTCTAACACCGGGGAGCTGTTTTTT. This gives the protein CASSETSGRVSNTGELFF.